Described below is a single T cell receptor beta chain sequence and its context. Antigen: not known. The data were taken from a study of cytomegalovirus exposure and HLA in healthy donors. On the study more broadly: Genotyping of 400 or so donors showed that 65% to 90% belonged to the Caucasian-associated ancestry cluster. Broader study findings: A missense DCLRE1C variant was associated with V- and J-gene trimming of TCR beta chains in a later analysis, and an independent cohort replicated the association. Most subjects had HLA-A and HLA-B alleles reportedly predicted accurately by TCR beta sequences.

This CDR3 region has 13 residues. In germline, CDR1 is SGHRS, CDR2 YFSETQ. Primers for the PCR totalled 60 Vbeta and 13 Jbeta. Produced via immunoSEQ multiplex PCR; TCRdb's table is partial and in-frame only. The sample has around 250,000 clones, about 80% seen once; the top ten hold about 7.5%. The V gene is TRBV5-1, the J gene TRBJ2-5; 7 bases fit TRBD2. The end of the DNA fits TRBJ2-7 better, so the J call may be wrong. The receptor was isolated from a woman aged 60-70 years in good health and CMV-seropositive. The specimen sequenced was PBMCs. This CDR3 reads CASRLAEGYEQYF. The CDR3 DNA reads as TGCGCCAGCCGACTAGCAGAGGGGTACGAGCAGTACTTC.